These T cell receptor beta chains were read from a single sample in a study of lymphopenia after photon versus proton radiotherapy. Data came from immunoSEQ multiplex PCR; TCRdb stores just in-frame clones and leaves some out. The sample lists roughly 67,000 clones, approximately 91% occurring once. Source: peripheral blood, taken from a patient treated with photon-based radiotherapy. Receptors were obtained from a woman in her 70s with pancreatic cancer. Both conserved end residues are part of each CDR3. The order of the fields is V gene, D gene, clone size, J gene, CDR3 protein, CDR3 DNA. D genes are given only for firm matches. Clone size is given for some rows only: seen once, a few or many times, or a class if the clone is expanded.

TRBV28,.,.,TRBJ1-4,CASSFREKLFF,TGTGCCAGCAGTTTTCGCGAAAAACTGTTTTTT
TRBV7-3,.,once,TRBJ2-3,CASSVGTRGDTQYF,TGTGCCAGCAGCGTCGGGACCCGGGGTGATACGCAGTATTTT
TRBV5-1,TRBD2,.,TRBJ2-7,CASSKGLAGNDEQYF,TGCGCCAGCAGCAAGGGACTAGCGGGGAACGACGAGCAGTACTTC
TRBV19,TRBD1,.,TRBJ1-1,CASRMTGAITEAFF,TGTGCCAGTAGAATGACAGGGGCCATCACTGAAGCTTTCTTT
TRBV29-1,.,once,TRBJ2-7,CSVAAGASSYEQYF,TGCAGCGTTGCGGCAGGCGCATCCTCCTACGAGCAGTACTTC
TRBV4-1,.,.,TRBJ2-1,CASSQIGTSLYNEQFF,TGCGCCAGCAGCCAAATAGGGACCTCTCTTTACAATGAGCAGTTCTTC
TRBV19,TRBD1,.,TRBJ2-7,CASSIARSRGTGKYEQYF,TGTGCCAGTAGTATCGCTCGGAGCCGTGGGACAGGGAAATACGAGCAGTACTTC
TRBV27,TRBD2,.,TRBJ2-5,CASSLRSVGSGRAGETQYF,TGTGCCAGCAGCCTAAGGTCTGTGGGTAGCGGGAGGGCCGGGGAGACCCAGTACTTC
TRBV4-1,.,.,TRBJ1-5,CASSQDQYSNQPQHF,TGCGCCAGCAGCCAAGATCAGTATAGCAATCAGCCCCAGCATTTT
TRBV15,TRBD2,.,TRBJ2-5,CATSRDSLTSGLQETQYF,TGTGCCACCAGCAGAGATTCCCTGACTAGCGGCCTCCAAGAGACCCAGTACTTC
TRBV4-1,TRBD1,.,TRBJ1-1,CASSQGDREAFF,TGCGCCAGCAGCCAAGGGGACAGGGAAGCTTTCTTT
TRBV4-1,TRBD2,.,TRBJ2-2,CASSRGTSGRVGVGELFF,TGCGCCAGCAGCCGCGGGACTAGCGGGAGGGTTGGGGTCGGGGAGCTGTTTTTT
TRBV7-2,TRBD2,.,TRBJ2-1,CASSLGYGGSQAEQFF,TGTGCCAGCAGCTTAGGCTACGGCGGGAGTCAGGCTGAGCAGTTCTTC
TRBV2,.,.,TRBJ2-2,CASSETGLGGTGELFF,TGTGCCAGCAGTGAAACGGGATTAGGGGGTACCGGGGAGCTGTTTTTT
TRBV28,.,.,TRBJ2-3,CASSLGVTDTQYF,TGTGCCAGCAGTTTAGGGGTCACAGATACGCAGTATTTT
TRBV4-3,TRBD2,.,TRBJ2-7,CASSQEATSGSYEQYF,TGCGCCAGCAGCCAAGAGGCAACTAGCGGTTCCTACGAGCAGTACTTC
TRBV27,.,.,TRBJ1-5,CASSPLSGSPQHF,TGTGCCAGCAGTCCCCTCTCGGGCAGCCCCCAGCATTTT
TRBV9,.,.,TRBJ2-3,CASSPLGAYTDTQYF,TGTGCCAGCAGCCCTTTGGGGGCGTACACAGATACGCAGTATTTT
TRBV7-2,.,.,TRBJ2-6,CASSLEGLGAGANVLTF,TGTGCCAGCAGCTTAGAAGGTCTGGGGGCTGGGGCCAACGTCCTGACTTTC
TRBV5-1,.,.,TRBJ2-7,CASSPGGGGTAGEQYF,TGCGCCAGCAGCCCGGGCGGGGGCGGGACAGCAGGAGAGCAGTACTTC
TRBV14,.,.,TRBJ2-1,CASSQVRGNEQFF,TGTGCCAGCAGCCAAGTGAGAGGCAATGAGCAGTTCTTC
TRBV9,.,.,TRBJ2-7,CASSALPGGSYEQYF,TGTGCCAGCAGCGCCCTTCCCGGGGGCTCCTACGAGCAGTACTTC
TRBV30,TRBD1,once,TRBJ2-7,CAWRDPGQKKYEQYF,TGTGCCTGGAGGGACCCGGGACAGAAAAAGTACGAGCAGTACTTC
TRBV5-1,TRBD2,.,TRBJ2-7,CASSSGLAGGAGEQYF,TGCGCCAGCAGCTCAGGACTAGCGGGAGGAGCGGGCGAGCAGTACTTC
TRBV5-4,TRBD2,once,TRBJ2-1,CASSSKPSGSSDEQFF,TGTGCCAGCAGCTCTAAACCTAGCGGGAGTTCCGATGAGCAGTTCTTC
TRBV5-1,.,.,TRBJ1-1,CASSLELTVNTEAFF,TGCGCCAGCAGCTTGGAACTGACGGTGAACACTGAAGCTTTCTTT
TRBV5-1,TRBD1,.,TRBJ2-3,CASSFDRADTDTQYF,TGCGCCAGCAGCTTTGACAGGGCGGACACAGATACGCAGTATTTT
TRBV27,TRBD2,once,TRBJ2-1,CASSSSGTSGYNEQFF,TGTGCCAGCAGTTCCTCCGGGACTAGCGGCTACAATGAGCAGTTCTTC
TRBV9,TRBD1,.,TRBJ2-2,CASSVVKTGIRYTGELFF,TGTGCCAGCAGCGTAGTTAAGACAGGGATTCGTTACACCGGGGAGCTGTTTTTT
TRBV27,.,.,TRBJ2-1,CASGLRTYNEQFF,TGTGCCAGCGGGTTGCGGACGTACAATGAGCAGTTCTTC
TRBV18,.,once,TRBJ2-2,CASYAGFADRGSGELFF,TGTGCCAGCTATGCGGGCTTCGCCGACCGAGGGTCCGGGGAGCTGTTTTTT
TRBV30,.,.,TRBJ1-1,CAWSAENTEAFF,TGTGCCTGGAGTGCAGAGAACACTGAAGCTTTCTTT
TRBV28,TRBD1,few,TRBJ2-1,CASSFVLGQGVGDEQFF,TGTGCCAGCAGTTTTGTTTTGGGACAGGGTGTCGGGGATGAGCAGTTCTTC
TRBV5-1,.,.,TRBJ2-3,CASSLEADTQYF,TGCGCCAGCAGCTTGGAGGCAGATACGCAGTATTTT
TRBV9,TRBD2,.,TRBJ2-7,CASSVGTSGSPFYEQYF,TGTGCCAGCAGCGTAGGGACTAGCGGGAGTCCTTTTTACGAGCAGTACTTC
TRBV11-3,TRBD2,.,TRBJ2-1,CASSLDGRNEQFF,TGTGCCAGCAGCTTAGACGGGAGGAATGAGCAGTTCTTC
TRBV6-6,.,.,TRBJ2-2,CASTLGGPGAGELFF,TGTGCCAGCACCCTCGGAGGGCCTGGCGCCGGGGAGCTGTTTTTT
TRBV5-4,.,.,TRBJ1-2,CASSSNSRDIYTF,TGTGCCAGCAGCTCCAATAGCAGGGACATCTACACCTTC
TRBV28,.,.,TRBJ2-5,CASGGAGQETQYF,TGTGCCAGCGGTGGGGCAGGCCAAGAGACCCAGTACTTC
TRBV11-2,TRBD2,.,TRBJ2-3,CASSLDTSGKPYTDTQYF,TGTGCCAGCAGCTTAGACACTAGCGGGAAACCATACACAGATACGCAGTATTTT
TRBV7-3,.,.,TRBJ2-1,CASSFGLKRDNEQFF,TGTGCCAGCAGCTTTGGACTAAAGAGGGACAATGAGCAGTTCTTC